This entry features one T cell receptor beta chain sequence. The data were obtained in a study of human T cells and chemical hapten exposure. Study overall: TCR yields per sample varied mostly from small pooled library volume differences.

Trimming stripped 3 bases from V and 4 bases from J, with 9 bases between. This CDR3 has 13 amino acids. Germline assignment: CDR1 KGHDR and CDR2 SFDVKD. RNA extraction used unfractionated whole blood as the source of total RNA. Original processing notes: Counts of TCRs in each sample centred on a median of 95,638 and extended from around 25,000 to 690,000. TCRdb reprocessed the 5' RACE reads via MiXCR and lists one record per CDR3 protein. V and J calls and clone size were set by TCRdb, not the authors. This table holds approximately 110,000 distinct CDR3 sequences, roughly 18% found once. V gene TRBV24-1 combines with J gene TRBJ2-7; D not resolved. The TCR comes from a human donor in good health. Written as DNA, the CDR3 is TGTGCCACCAGTGATACCGTCGGATACGAGCAGTACTTC. It yields the protein CATSDTVGYEQYF.